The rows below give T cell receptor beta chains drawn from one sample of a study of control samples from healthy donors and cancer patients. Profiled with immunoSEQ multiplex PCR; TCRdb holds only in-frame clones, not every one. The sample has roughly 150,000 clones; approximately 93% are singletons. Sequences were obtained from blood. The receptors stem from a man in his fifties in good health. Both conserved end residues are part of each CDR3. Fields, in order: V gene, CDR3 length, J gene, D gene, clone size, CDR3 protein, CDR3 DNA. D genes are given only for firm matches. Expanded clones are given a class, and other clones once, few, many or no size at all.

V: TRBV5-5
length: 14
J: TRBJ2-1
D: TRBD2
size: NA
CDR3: CASSRSGSYNEQFF
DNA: TGTGCCAGCAGCCGTAGCGGGAGCTACAATGAGCAGTTCTTC

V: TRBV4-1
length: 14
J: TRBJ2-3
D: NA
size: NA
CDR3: CASSQDPSWDTQYF
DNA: TGCGCCAGCAGCCAAGACCCCAGTTGGGATACGCAGTATTTT

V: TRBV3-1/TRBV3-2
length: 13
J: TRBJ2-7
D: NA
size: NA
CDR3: CASSLLKGYEQYF
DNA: TGTGCCAGCAGCCTCTTGAAGGGATACGAGCAGTACTTC

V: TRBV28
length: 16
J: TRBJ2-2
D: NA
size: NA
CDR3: CASRSESGADTGELFF
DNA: TGTGCCAGCAGGTCAGAGTCAGGGGCGGACACCGGGGAGCTGTTTTTT

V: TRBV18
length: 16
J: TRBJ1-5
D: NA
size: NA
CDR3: CASSPSVTVSNQPQHF
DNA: TGTGCCAGCTCACCATCAGTGACCGTAAGCAATCAGCCCCAGCATTTT

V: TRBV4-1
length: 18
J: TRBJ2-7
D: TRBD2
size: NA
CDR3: CASSQEQFAGVSSYEQYF
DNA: TGCGCCAGCAGCCAAGAACAATTTGCGGGAGTTTCCTCCTACGAGCAGTACTTC

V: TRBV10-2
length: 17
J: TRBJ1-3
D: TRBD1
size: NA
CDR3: CASRGGPGQGSGNTIYF
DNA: TGCGCCAGCAGAGGAGGGCCGGGACAGGGCTCTGGAAACACCATATATTTT

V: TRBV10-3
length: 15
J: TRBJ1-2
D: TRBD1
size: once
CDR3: CAISDGTGLVGGYTF
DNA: TGTGCCATCAGTGATGGGACAGGGTTGGTTGGGGGCTACACCTTC

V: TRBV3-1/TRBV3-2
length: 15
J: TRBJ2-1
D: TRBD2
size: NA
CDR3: CASSERLAAYNEQFF
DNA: TGTGCCAGCAGCGAGAGACTAGCGGCCTACAATGAGCAGTTCTTC

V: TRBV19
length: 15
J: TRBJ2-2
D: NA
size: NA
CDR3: CASSPRHMGTGELFF
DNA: TGTGCCAGTAGTCCCCGGCACATGGGAACCGGGGAGCTGTTTTTT

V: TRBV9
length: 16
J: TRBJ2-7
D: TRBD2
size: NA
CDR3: CASSPRKVAGTYEQYF
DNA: TGTGCCAGCAGCCCTCGGAAGGTAGCGGGAACCTACGAGCAGTACTTC

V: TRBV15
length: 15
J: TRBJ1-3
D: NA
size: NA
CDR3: CATSREGPRGNTIYF
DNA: TGTGCCACCAGCAGAGAAGGGCCCAGGGGAAACACCATATATTTT

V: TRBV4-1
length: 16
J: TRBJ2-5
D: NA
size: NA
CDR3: CASSQDYRRGRETQYF
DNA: TGCGCCAGCAGCCAAGATTATCGGCGGGGCCGGGAGACCCAGTACTTC

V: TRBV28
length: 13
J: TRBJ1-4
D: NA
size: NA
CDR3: CATQQATNEKLFF
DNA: TGTGCCACCCAACAGGCAACTAATGAAAAACTGTTTTTT

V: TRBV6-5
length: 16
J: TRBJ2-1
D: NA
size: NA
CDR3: CASSSPGGFRFNEQFF
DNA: TGTGCCAGCAGTTCCCCAGGCGGGTTTAGGTTCAATGAGCAGTTCTTC

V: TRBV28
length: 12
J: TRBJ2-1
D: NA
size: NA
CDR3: CAAQVRQDEQFF
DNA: TGTGCCGCCCAAGTCCGGCAAGATGAGCAGTTCTTC

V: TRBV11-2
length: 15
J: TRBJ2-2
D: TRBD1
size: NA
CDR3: CASSFTGARTGELFF
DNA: TGTGCCAGCAGCTTTACAGGGGCGAGAACCGGGGAGCTGTTTTTT

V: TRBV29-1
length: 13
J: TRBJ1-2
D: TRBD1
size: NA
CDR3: CSVVDRGNYGYTF
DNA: TGCAGCGTGGTCGACAGGGGAAACTATGGCTACACCTTC

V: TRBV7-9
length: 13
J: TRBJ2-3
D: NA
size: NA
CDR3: CATSRAPTDTQYF
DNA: TGTGCCACATCACGGGCCCCCACAGATACGCAGTATTTT

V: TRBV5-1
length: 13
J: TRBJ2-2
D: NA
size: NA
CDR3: CASSSQGPWELFF
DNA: TGCGCCAGCAGCTCCCAGGGACCCTGGGAGCTGTTTTTT

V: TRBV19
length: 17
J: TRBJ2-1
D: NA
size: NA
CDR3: CASSIDLPGGIQDEQFF
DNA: TGTGCCAGTAGTATAGACCTCCCCGGCGGGATCCAGGATGAGCAGTTCTTC

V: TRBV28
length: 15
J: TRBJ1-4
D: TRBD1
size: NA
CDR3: CASKQGAQSNEKLFF
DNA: TGTGCCAGCAAACAGGGGGCGCAGTCTAATGAAAAACTGTTTTTT

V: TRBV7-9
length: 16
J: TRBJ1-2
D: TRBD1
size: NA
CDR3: CASSHDGTGGNYGYTF
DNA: TGTGCCAGCAGCCACGACGGGACAGGGGGAAACTATGGCTACACCTTC

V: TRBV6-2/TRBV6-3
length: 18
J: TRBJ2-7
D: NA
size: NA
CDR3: CASSRLLSQGGPDYEQYF
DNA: TGTGCCAGCAGCCGCTTACTCTCCCAGGGGGGCCCCGACTACGAGCAGTACTTC

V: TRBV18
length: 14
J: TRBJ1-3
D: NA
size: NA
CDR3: CASSPVAMENTIYF
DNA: TGTGCCAGCTCACCCGTGGCTATGGAAAACACCATATATTTT

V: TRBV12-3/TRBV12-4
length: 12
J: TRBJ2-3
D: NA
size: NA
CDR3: CASSGPGGAQYF
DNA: TGTGCCAGCAGTGGCCCCGGCGGTGCGCAGTATTTT

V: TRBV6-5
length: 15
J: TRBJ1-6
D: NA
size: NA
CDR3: CASSYSWRDNSPLHF
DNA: TGTGCCAGCAGTTACTCATGGCGGGATAATTCACCCCTCCACTTT

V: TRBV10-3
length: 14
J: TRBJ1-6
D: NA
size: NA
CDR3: CAIKPRQDNSPLHF
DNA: TGTGCCATCAAACCCCGACAGGATAATTCACCCCTCCACTTT

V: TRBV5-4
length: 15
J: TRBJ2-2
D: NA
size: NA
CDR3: CASSLSAEGTGELFF
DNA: TGTGCCAGCAGCTTGTCGGCGGAAGGGACCGGGGAGCTGTTTTTT

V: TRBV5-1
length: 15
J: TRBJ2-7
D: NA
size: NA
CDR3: CASSYGTAVPYEQYF
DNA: TGCGCCAGCAGCTACGGGACGGCCGTCCCCTACGAGCAGTACTTC

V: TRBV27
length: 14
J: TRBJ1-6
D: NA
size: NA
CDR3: CASSLRQSNSPLHF
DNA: TGTGCCAGCAGTTTGCGGCAGTCGAATTCACCCCTCCACTTT

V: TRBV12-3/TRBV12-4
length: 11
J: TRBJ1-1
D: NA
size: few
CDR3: CASISMTEAFF
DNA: TGTGCCAGCATCAGCATGACTGAAGCTTTCTTT

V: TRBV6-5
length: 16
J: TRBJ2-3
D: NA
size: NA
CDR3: CASSYQAGASTDTQYF
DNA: TGTGCCAGCAGTTACCAAGCAGGGGCTAGCACAGATACGCAGTATTTT

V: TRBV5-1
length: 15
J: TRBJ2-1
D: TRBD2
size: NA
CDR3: CASSLSSGSGNEQFF
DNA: TGCGCCAGCAGCTTGTCAAGCGGGAGTGGCAATGAGCAGTTCTTC

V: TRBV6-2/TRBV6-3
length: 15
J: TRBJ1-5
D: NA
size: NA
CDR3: CASSYYDSRNQPQHF
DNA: TGTGCCAGCAGTTATTATGACAGCCGCAATCAGCCCCAGCATTTT

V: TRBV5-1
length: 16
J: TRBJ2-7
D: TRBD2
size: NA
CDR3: CASSLRLAGGSNEQYF
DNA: TGCGCCAGCAGCCTAAGACTAGCGGGAGGCTCCAACGAGCAGTACTTC

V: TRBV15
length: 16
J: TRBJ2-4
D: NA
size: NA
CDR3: CATSRWDQGTENIQYF
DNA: TGTGCCACCAGCAGGTGGGATCAGGGGACCGAAAACATTCAGTACTTC

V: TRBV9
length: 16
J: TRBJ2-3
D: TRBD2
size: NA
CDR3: CASSVGEGTSTDTQYF
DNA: TGTGCCAGCAGCGTAGGGGAGGGTACTAGCACAGATACGCAGTATTTT

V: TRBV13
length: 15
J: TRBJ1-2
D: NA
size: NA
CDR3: CASSLSTGRGQSYTF
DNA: TGTGCCAGCAGCTTAAGTACGGGGCGAGGTCAAAGCTACACCTTC

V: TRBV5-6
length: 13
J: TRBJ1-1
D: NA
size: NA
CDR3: CASSFVPNTEAFF
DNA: TGTGCCAGCAGCTTCGTTCCGAACACTGAAGCTTTCTTT

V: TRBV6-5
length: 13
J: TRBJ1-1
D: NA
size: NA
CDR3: CASTIKGNTEAFF
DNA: TGTGCCAGCACCATAAAGGGGAACACTGAAGCTTTCTTT

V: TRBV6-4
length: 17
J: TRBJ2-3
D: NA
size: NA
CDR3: CASSESGAVTSTDTQYF
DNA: TGTGCCAGCAGTGAAAGCGGAGCCGTAACTAGCACAGATACGCAGTATTTT

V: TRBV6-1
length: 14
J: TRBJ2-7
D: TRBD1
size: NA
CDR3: CASSERDRAHEQYF
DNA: TGTGCCAGCAGTGAACGGGACAGGGCTCACGAGCAGTACTTC

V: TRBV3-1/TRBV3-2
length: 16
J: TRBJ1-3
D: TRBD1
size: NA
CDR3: CASRTGTGTIGNTIYF
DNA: TGTGCCAGCCGCACCGGGACAGGGACTATTGGAAACACCATATATTTT

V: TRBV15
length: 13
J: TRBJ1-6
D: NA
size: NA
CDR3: CATSSDTERSLHF
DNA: TGTGCCACCAGCAGTGACACCGAGCGCTCCCTCCACTTT

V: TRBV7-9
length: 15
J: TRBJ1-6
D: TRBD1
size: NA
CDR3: CASSFGTGGDSPLHF
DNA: TGTGCCAGCAGCTTCGGGACAGGTGGGGATTCACCCCTCCACTTT

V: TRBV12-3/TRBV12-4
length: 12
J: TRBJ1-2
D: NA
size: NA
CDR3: CASSRFRYGYTF
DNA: TGTGCCAGCAGCCGCTTCCGGTATGGCTACACCTTC

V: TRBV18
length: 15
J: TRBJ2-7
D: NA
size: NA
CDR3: CASSPGGTSKGEQYF
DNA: TGTGCCAGCTCACCCGGGGGTACCTCCAAGGGTGAGCAGTACTTC

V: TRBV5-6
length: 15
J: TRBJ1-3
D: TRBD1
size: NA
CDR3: CASSLAGGSGNTIYF
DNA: TGTGCCAGCAGCTTGGCAGGGGGATCTGGAAACACCATATATTTT

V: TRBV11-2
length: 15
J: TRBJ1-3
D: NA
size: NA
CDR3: CASSPGANSGNTIYF
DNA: TGTGCCAGCAGCCCAGGGGCAAACTCTGGAAACACCATATATTTT

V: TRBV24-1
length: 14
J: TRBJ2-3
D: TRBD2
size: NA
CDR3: CATSDLAGADTQYF
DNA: TGTGCCACCAGTGACTTAGCGGGAGCAGATACGCAGTATTTT

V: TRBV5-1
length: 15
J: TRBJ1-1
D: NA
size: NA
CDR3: CASSGPEVSNTEAFF
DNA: TGCGCCAGCAGCGGACCAGAGGTCTCAAACACTGAAGCTTTCTTT

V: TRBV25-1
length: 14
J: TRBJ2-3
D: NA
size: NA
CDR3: CASSDPQSTDTQYF
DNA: TGTGCCAGCAGTGATCCCCAGAGCACAGATACGCAGTATTTT

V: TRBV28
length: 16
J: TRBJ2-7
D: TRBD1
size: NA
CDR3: CASSLRSGQGNHEQYF
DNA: TGTGCCAGCAGTTTACGATCGGGACAGGGGAACCACGAGCAGTACTTC

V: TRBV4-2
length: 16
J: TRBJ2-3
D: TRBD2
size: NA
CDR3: CASSPGLAGVRDTQYF
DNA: TGTGCCAGCAGCCCGGGACTAGCGGGGGTTAGGGATACGCAGTATTTT

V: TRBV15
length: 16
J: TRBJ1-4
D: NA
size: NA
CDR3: CATSGRQPSDLGKLFF
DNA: TGTGCCACCAGCGGGAGACAACCGTCGGATCTTGGAAAACTGTTTTTT

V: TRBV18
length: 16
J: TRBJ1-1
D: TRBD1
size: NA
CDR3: CASSLTGQGMNTEAFF
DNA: TGTGCCAGCTCACTGACGGGACAGGGAATGAACACTGAAGCTTTCTTT

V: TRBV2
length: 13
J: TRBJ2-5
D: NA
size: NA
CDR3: CASSVEAQETQYF
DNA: TGTGCCAGCAGTGTTGAGGCGCAAGAGACCCAGTACTTC

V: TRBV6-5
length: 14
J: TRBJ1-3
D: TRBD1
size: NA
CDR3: CASSLDRAGNTIYF
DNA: TGTGCCAGCAGTCTGGACAGGGCTGGAAACACCATATATTTT

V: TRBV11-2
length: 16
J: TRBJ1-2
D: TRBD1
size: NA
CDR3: CASSWTGGAINYGYTF
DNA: TGTGCCAGCAGTTGGACAGGGGGAGCTATCAACTATGGCTACACCTTC